Below are 7 T cell receptor beta chains sequenced from a single sample in a study of blood T cell repertoires in COVID-19. Profiling relied on immunoSEQ multiplex PCR, and the TCRdb table lists in-frame clones only, not all of them. The table lists 250,000 to 300,000 clones, over 70% of them singletons. The material sequenced was peripheral blood. These receptors all come from a woman of 80 years or more with acute or convalescent COVID-19.

V is TRBV6-5 and J is TRBJ2-2; 8 nucleotides agree with TRBD1. V gave up 6 bases and J gave up 5 bases; unmatched junction bases: 8. This CDR3 is built from 15 residues. Germline CDR1 is MNHEY and CDR2 is SVGAGI. DNA of the CDR3: TGTGCCAGCAGCCGGACAGGGTTCAGGACCGGGGAGCTGTTTTTT. Translated, it gives CASSRTGFRTGELFF.

The CDR3 DNA follows: TGTGCCAGCAGCAAGGATTCCGGGACAGCCGACTATGGCTACACCTTC. The encoded protein is CASSKDSGTADYGYTF. The J gene is TRBJ1-2, the V gene TRBV21-1; the table assigns TRBD1, which was not confirmed against the DNA. TRBV21-1 is deemed a pseudogene. CDR3 size: 16 residues.

This chain uses TRBV5-1 with TRBJ2-1; maybe TRBD2 (5 bases). With 3 bases removed from V and 4 bases from J, the gap between germline ends came to 23 bases. From germline, CDR1 is SGHRS and CDR2 YFSETQ. The CDR3 extends over 18 amino acids. Here the CDR3 DNA reads TGCGCCAGCAGCTCGACCCAATTGACTACCGCCACTTACAATGAGCAGTTCTTC. This translates into CASSSTQLTTATYNEQFF.

This clone was counted ten times or more. V is TRBV5-4 and J is TRBJ2-4; 9 bases match TRBD2. The ends lost 6 bases at V and 0 bases at J; junction bases unmatched: 7. This CDR3 has 16 residues. Germline CDR1 and CDR2: SGHNT and YYREEE (reference sequence). CDR3 sequence reads: CASTVAGDSAKNIQYF. CDR3 coding DNA: TGTGCCAGCACCGTAGCGGGAGATTCAGCCAAAAACATTCAGTACTTC.

The V and J genes are TRBV5-5 and TRBJ1-6; no reliable D call. V was trimmed by 0 bases and J by 7 bases, leaving 8 bases between them. Germline lookup yields CDR1 SGHKS and CDR2 YYEKEE (reference sequence). This CDR3 has 14 amino acids. This CDR3 reads CASSLAGYNSPLHF. The CDR3 nucleotides read TGTGCCAGCAGCTTGGCGGGGTACAATTCACCCCTCCACTTT.

This rearrangement joins TRBV10-1 to TRBJ2-7; a weak D match, TRBD2 (6 bases). The CDR3 spans 13 residues. With 4 bases removed from V and 2 bases from J, the gap between germline ends came to 9 bases. The germline V gene encodes CDR1 WNHNN and CDR2 SYGVQD (reference sequence). CDR3 nucleotides: TGCGCCAGCAGTGTTACGGGGGCCTACGAGCAGTACTTC. Translation gives CASSVTGAYEQYF.

This clone was counted a single time. This chain links TRBV5-1 with TRBJ2-2; 7 bases are a match to TRBD1. The ends lost 0 bases at V and 4 bases at J; junction bases unmatched: 3. The CDR3 is made up of 15 amino acids. The V gene's germline CDR1 is SGHRS and CDR2 YFSETQ. The CDR3 reads CASSLAAGGTGELFF. CDR3 nucleotides: TGCGCCAGCAGCTTGGCGGCAGGGGGCACCGGGGAGCTGTTTTTT. The entire variable domain, with the rest obtained from reference TRBV5-1 and TRBJ2-2, is as follows: KAGVTQTPRYLIKTRGQQVTLSCSPISGHRSVSWYQQTPGQGLQFLFEYFSETQRNKGNFPGRFSGRQFSNSRSEMNVSTLELGDSALYLCASSLAAGGTGELFFGEGSRLTVL.